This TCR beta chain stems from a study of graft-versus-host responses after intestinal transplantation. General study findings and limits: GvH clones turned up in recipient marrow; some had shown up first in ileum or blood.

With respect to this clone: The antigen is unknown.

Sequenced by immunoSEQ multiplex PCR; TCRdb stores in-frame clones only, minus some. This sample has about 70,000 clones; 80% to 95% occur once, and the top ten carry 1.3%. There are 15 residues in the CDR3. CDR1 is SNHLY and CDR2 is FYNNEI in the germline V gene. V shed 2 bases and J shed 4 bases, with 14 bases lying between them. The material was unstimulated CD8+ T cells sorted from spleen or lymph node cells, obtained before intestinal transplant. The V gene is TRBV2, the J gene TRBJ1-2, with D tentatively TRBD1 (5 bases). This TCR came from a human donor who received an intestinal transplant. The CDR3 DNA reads TGTGCCAGCAGTGAAATTGGAGACAGTAGCTATGGCTACACCTTC. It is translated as CASSEIGDSSYGYTF.